This TCR beta chain came from a study of blood T cell repertoires in COVID-19. About the study: The United States, Italy and Spain provided the acute and convalescent COVID-19 samples. T cells, B-cell-depleted T cells, or PBMCs supplied cDNA or gDNA.

CDR1 LGHNA and CDR2 YNFKEQ come from the germline V gene. The germline V and J ends were trimmed by 0 bases and 7 bases, with 10 bases remaining between them. The length of the CDR3 is 14 residues. This clone was recorded once. The protocol was immunoSEQ multiplex PCR, while the TCRdb copy is restricted to in-frame clones and leaves out a portion. The profile shows approximately 120,000 clones, 65% to 90% of them singletons. What was sequenced was peripheral blood. The chain is built from TRBV4-2 and TRBJ2-1; D is possibly TRBD1 (7 bases). This sequence was found in a woman older than 75 with acute or convalescent COVID-19. The CDR3 bases are TGTGCCAGCAGCCAAGATGCAGGGGGGAATGAGCAGTTCTTC. Its translation is CASSQDAGGNEQFF.